Each of the 12 T cell receptor beta chains below was sequenced from the same sample in a study of cytomegalovirus exposure and HLA in healthy donors. 13 Jbeta primers and 60 Vbeta primers were used for the PCR. Profiling relied on immunoSEQ multiplex PCR, and the TCRdb table lists in-frame clones only, not all of them. The repertoire holds approximately 100,000 clones, with about 85% as singletons. The sample taken for sequencing was PBMCs. Receptors originate from a man between 40 and 49 years old in good health and CMV-seropositive.

This clone occurred once. The chain recombines TRBV28 with TRBJ2-1; D remains unclear. The CDR3 has 14 residues. With 3 bases removed from V and 4 bases from J, the gap between germline ends came to 10 bases. The V gene's germline CDR1 is MDHEN and CDR2 SYDVKM. CDR3 sequence: CASSFQAAYNEQFF. The CDR3 nucleotides are TGTGCCAGCAGTTTTCAGGCAGCTTACAATGAGCAGTTCTTC. Full variable domain (remainder filled in from reference TRBV28 and TRBJ2-1): DVKVTQSSRYLVKRTGEKVFLECVQDMDHENMFWYRQDPGLGLRLIYFSYDVKMKEKGDIPEGYSVSREKKERFSLILESASTNQTSMYLCASSFQAAYNEQFFGPGTRLTVL.

The V gene is TRBV28, the J gene TRBJ1-1, with a possible D match to TRBD1 (6 bases). The germline V gene encodes CDR1 MDHEN and CDR2 SYDVKM. Deletions cut 2 bases from V and 9 bases from J, with 13 bases between. CDR3 size: 13 residues. The CDR3 bases are TGTGCCAGCAGTTTAGGACAGTTTTGTCAAGCTTTCTTT. Translating it yields CASSLGQFCQAFF.

The genes are TRBV4-1 and TRBJ2-1; the match to TRBD2 covers 16 bases. This CDR3 has 18 amino acids. Germline loops: CDR1 MGHRA, CDR2 YSYEKL. V was pared by 5 bases and J by 10 bases, with 14 bases of the junction left unmatched. The CDR3 bases are TGCGCCAGCAGCAGAGAGCCGGGACTAGCGGGAGGGCCTGAGGAGCAGTTCTTC. This codes for CASSREPGLAGGPEEQFF.

Concerning this clone itself: Other DNA variants within this sample encode the same CDR3. V and J are TRBV7-9 and TRBJ1-2, with D perhaps TRBD1 (5 bases). The ends were cut back, 5 bases at V and 4 bases at J, with 11 bases in the middle. CDR1 is SEHNR, CDR2 FQNEAQ, per germline (reference sequence). This CDR3 region has 13 residues. As DNA, the CDR3 is TGTGCCAGCAGCCCCGACAGACGCTATGGCTACACCTTC. Its protein is CASSPDRRYGYTF.

For the CDR3, the DNA is TGTGCCAATGACATCGACAAACAGGCCGTCCACGGGGGCTACACCTTC. Its translation: CANDIDKQAVHGGYTF. The chain recombines TRBV19 with TRBJ1-2; weak D call: TRBD1 (5 bases). CDR1 is LNHDA, CDR2 SQIVND, per germline (reference sequence). The V end lost 10 bases, the J end lost 8 bases, and 29 bases lay between the germline ends. This CDR3 comprises 16 residues.

The chain links TRBV10-1 to TRBJ2-7; 10 bases are a match to TRBD2. From germline, CDR1 is WNHNN and CDR2 SYGVQD (reference sequence). The length of the CDR3 is 14 residues. V gave up 6 bases and J gave up 0 bases; unmatched junction bases: 2. The CDR3 protein is CASSPSGSSYEQYF. DNA for the CDR3: TGCGCCAGCAGCCCTAGCGGGAGCTCCTACGAGCAGTACTTC.

The chain joins TRBV6-4 to TRBJ2-1; no reliable D call. Trimming stripped 6 bases from V and 9 bases from J, with 12 bases between. The CDR3 is 12 amino acids. The germline V gene has CDR1 MRHNA and CDR2 SNTAGT. The CDR3 protein is CASRAPHAEQFF. CDR3 in DNA: TGTGCCAGCAGAGCGCCCCACGCTGAGCAGTTCTTC.

V is TRBV28 and J is TRBJ2-3; TRBD2 is a possible D gene (5 bases). V was trimmed by 7 bases and J by 9 bases, leaving 14 bases between them. The CDR3 covers 12 residues. Per the germline V gene, CDR1 is MDHEN and CDR2 is SYDVKM. The CDR3 spells CASTRTGRTQYF. The CDR3 nucleotides are TGTGCCAGCACAAGGACGGGAAGAACGCAGTATTTT.

The rearrangement links TRBV6-1 to TRBJ2-7; perhaps TRBD2 as D (7 bases). CDR1 is MNHNS, CDR2 SASEGT, per germline. Trimming took 6 bases from V and 3 from J, leaving 18 bases between them. The CDR3 spans 15 residues. Written as DNA, the CDR3 is TGTGCCAGCAGGGGGGGGTCGGGGGCCAGCTACGAGCAGTACTTC. Translating gives CASRGGSGASYEQYF.

The chain links TRBV19 to TRBJ1-2, with 8 bases lining up with TRBD1. Losses at the gene ends were 0 bases for V and 2 bases for J; bases not matched to a gene: 5. Looked up from germline, CDR1 is LNHDA and CDR2 is SQIVND (reference sequence). This CDR3 spans 16 amino acids. This CDR3 reads CASSIERTGRNYGYTF. Written as DNA, the CDR3 is TGTGCCAGTAGTATAGAGAGGACAGGGAGGAACTATGGCTACACCTTC.

Of note for this clone: The germline gene is not matched at one end of the junction; a read error may be the cause. The sample has other DNA sequences that encode this CDR3 too. The chain joins TRBV7-9 to TRBJ2-2; D possibly corresponds to TRBD1 (6 bases). The V gene's germline CDR1 is SEHNR and CDR2 FQNEAQ (reference sequence). This CDR3 region has 17 residues. This CDR3 reads CASSLSLTGINTGELFF. In DNA, the CDR3 is TGTGCCAGCAGCTTAAGCCTTACAGGGATTAACACCGGAGAGCTGTTTTTT.

V gene TRBV5-5 combines with J gene TRBJ1-1; TRBD1 matches 7 bases. CDR1 SGHKS and CDR2 YYEKEE come from the germline V gene (reference sequence). The CDR3 has 14 residues. V shed 1 base and J 11 bases; nucleotides not matched to a gene: 11. CDR3 sequence (DNA): TGTGCCAGCAGCTTGATAGGGCAGGGGGGAAGTGCTTTCTTT. This gives the protein CASSLIGQGGSAFF.